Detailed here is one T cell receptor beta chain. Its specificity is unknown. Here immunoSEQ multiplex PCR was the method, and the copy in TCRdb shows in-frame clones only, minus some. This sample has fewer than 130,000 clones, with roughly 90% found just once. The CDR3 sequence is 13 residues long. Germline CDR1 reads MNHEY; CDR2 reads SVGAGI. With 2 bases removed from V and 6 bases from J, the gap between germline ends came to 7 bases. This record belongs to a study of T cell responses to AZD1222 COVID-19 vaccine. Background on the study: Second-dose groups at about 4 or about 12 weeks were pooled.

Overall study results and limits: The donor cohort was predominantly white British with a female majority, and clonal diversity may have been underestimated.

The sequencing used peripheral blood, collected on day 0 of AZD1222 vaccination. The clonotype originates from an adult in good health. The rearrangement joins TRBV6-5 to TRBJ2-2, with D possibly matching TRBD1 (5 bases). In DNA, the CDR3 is TGTGCCAGCAGTTACCTCAGGGCCGGGGAGCTGTTTTTT. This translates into CASSYLRAGELFF.